What follows are 6 T cell receptor beta chains derived from one specimen sequenced in a study of identical twins. TCRdb independently ran MiXCR on the 5' RACE reads; one entry per CDR3 protein. The sample has under 900,000 distinct CDR3 sequences; about 12% are singletons. These data also featured in a second study, about yellow fever vaccine responses in identical twins.

Sequencing was performed on PBMCs. These TCRs come from a woman between 18 and 30 years old in good health.

The chain is built from TRBV3-1 and TRBJ2-2, with 9 bases fitting TRBD1. The CDR3 is 16 amino acids. The germline CDR1 and CDR2 sequences are LGHDT and YNNKEL (reference sequence). The V and J ends lost 8 bases and 5 bases, in that order; junction bases with no gene match: 12. CDR3 loop: CASGSGTGGATGELFF. As DNA, the CDR3 is TGTGCCAGCGGGAGCGGTACAGGGGGCGCGACCGGGGAGCTGTTTTTT.

The chain couples TRBV24-1 to TRBJ2-1, with D perhaps matching TRBD2 (6 bases). CDR1 is KGHDR, CDR2 SFDVKD, per germline. V lost 5 bases, J lost 0 bases, and 22 bases lay in between. CDR3 size: 19 residues. As DNA, the CDR3 is TGTGCCACCAGTGGGACCGGGACTTCCACCCTTAGCTCCTACAATGAGCAGTTCTTC. It yields the protein CATSGTGTSTLSSYNEQFF.

This chain joins TRBV20-1 and TRBJ2-5, with D unclear. Trimming took 4 bases from V and 1 from J, leaving 10 bases between them. The CDR3 is 13 amino acids. The germline CDR1 and CDR2 sequences are DFQATT and SNEGSKA (reference sequence). For the CDR3, the DNA is TGCAGTGCTAATCATCCGACCCAAGAGACCCAGTACTTC. Translating it yields CSANHPTQETQYF.

This clonotype has at least ten counts. The rearrangement links TRBV4-1 to TRBJ2-1; 13 positions agree with TRBD2. With 3 bases clipped from V and 3 bases from J, the junction kept 2 bases outside the gene matches. The germline CDR1 and CDR2 sequences are MGHRA and YSYEKL. This CDR3 is built from 16 residues. The CDR3, as DNA: TGCGCCAGCAGCCAGGGACTAGCGGGGCTCTACAATGAGCAGTTCTTC. The encoded protein is CASSQGLAGLYNEQFF.

Ten or more counts support this clonotype. The J gene is TRBJ2-5, the V gene TRBV5-1; the D is unclear. Germline CDR1 reads SGHRS; CDR2 reads YFSETQ. The CDR3 is 13 amino acids. V was cut by 1 base and J by 5 bases, with 9 bases left in between. CDR3 sequence reads: CASSLWVEETQYF. CDR3 bases: TGCGCCAGCAGCTTGTGGGTTGAGGAGACCCAGTACTTC.

This clonotype was seen a handful of times. The J gene is TRBJ2-2, the V gene TRBV6-5, with 9 positions matching TRBD1. The CDR3 totals 15 residues. Germline V lookup: CDR1 MNHEY, CDR2 SVGAGI. Germline trimming cut 4 bases from V and 3 bases from J; bases unmatched to any gene: 3. CDR3 sequence reads: CASSSGQGHTGELFF. CDR3 in DNA: TGTGCCAGCAGTTCGGGACAGGGACACACCGGGGAGCTGTTTTTT.